This entry features one TCR beta chain sequence. These data originate in a study of blood T cell repertoires in COVID-19. The V segment lost 4 bases and the J segment 7 bases; nucleotides outside the gene matches: 12. CDR3 length: 16 residues. Germline loops: CDR1 SGHDN, CDR2 FVKESK. Sequencing used immunoSEQ multiplex PCR; TCRdb keeps in-frame clones, though not all of them. The sample carries just over 250,000 clones, 75% to 95% recorded once. This sequence joins TRBV14 and TRBJ2-7; 11 bases are shared with TRBD1. The sequenced material came from peripheral blood. The TCR originated in a person aged 18-30 years with COVID-19, enrolled during active disease. CDR3 region: CASSLQRTGGSGEQYF. For the CDR3, the DNA is TGTGCCAGCAGCCTCCAGAGGACAGGGGGCTCGGGGGAGCAGTACTTC. The full variable domain, completed using reference TRBV14 and TRBJ2-7, is EAGVTQFPSHSVIEKGQTVTLRCDPISGHDNLYWYRRVMGKEIKFLLHFVKESKQDESGMPNNRFLAERTGGTYSTLKVQPAELEDSGVYFCASSLQRTGGSGEQYFGPGTRLTVT.